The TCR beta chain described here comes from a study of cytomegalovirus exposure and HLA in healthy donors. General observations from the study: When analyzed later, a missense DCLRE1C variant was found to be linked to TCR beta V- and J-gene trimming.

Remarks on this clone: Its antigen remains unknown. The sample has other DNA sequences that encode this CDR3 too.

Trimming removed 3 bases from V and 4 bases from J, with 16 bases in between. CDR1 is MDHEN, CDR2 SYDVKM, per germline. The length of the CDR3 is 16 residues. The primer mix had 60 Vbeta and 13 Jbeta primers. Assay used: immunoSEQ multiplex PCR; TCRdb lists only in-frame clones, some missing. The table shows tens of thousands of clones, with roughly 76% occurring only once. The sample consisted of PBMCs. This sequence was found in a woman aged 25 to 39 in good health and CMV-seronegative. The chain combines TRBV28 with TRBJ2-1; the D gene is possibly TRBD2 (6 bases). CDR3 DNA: TGTGCCAGCAGTTTTGAATTAGCGGCGCCATACAATGAGCAGTTCTTC. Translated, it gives CASSFELAAPYNEQFF.